The subject of this entry is one T cell receptor beta chain. This specimen belongs to a study of blood T cell repertoires in COVID-19. At the level of the study: T cells, B-cell-depleted T cells, or PBMCs provided the cDNA or gDNA that served as material.

CDR1 MNHEY and CDR2 SMNVEV come from the germline V gene (reference sequence). The CDR3 contains 13 residues. V lost 0 bases to trimming and J lost 8 bases, with 7 bases between them. Per the study methods: Nucleated cell counts were estimated from reference gene primer amplification. Assay: immunoSEQ multiplex PCR; the TCRdb copy retains only in-frame clones and omits some. Clonal size and the V and J genes are those of that table, whereas D and trimming came from the DNA. Of 200,000 or so clones in the sample, roughly 80% are singletons; the top ten hold about 1.3%. This rearrangement joins TRBV27 to TRBJ2-2; D is unresolved. Sequences were obtained from PBMCs or T cells enriched from blood (not recorded which). The source of this sequence is a woman aged 40 to 50 with acute COVID-19. DNA of the CDR3: TGTGCCAGCAGTTTATCGTCCGGGGGGGAGCTGTTTTTT. It is translated as CASSLSSGGELFF.